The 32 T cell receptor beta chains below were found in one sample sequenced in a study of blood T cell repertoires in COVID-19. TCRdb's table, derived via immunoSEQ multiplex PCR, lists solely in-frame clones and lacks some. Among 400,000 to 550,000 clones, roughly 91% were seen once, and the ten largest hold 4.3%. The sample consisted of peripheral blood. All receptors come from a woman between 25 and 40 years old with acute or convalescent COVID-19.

CDR3 sequence (DNA): TGTGCCAGCAGTGAAGCGTTAGGGGATGAAGCTTTCTTT. This encodes CASSEALGDEAFF. The chain uses TRBV6-1 and TRBJ1-1; possibly TRBD1 for D (5 bases). The CDR3 has 13 residues. CDR1 is MNHNS and CDR2 is SASEGT in the germline V gene. Trimming stripped 0 bases from V and 7 bases from J, with 9 bases between.

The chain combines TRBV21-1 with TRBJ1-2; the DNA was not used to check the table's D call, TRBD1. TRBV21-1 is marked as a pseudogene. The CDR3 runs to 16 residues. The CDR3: CASSKAGTGFDYGYTF. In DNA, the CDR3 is TGTGCCAGCAGCAAAGCAGGGACAGGGTTCGACTATGGCTACACCTTC.

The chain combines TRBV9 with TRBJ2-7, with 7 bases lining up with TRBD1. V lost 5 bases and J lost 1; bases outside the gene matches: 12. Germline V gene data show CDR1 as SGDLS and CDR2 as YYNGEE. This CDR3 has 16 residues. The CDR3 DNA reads TGTGCCAGCAGAGCACACCCCCGGGACAGTTCCTACGAGCAGTACTTC. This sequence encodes CASRAHPRDSSYEQYF.

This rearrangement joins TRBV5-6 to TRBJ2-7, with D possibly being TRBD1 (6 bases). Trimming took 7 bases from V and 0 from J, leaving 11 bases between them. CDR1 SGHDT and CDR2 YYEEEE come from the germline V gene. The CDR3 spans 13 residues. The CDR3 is CASPGHCSYEQYF. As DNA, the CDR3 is TGTGCCAGCCCGGGACACTGCTCCTACGAGCAGTACTTC.

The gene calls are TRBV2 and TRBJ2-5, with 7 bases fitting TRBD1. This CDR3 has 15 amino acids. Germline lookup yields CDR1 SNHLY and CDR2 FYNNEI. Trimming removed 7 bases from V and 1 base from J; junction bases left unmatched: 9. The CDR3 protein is CASKERGGVQETQYF. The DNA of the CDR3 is TGTGCCAGCAAGGAGAGAGGGGGCGTCCAAGAGACCCAGTACTTC.

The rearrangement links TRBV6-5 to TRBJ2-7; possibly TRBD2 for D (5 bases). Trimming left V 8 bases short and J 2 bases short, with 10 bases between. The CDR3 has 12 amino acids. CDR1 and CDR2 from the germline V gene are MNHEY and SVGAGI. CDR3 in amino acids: CASQDGTYEQYF. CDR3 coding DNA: TGTGCCAGCCAAGACGGGACCTACGAGCAGTACTTC.

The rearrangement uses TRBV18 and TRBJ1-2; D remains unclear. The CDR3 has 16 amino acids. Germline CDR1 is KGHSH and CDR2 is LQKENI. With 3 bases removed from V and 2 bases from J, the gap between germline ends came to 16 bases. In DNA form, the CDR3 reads TGTGCCAGCTCACCGAAGTTAGGAGAGCTCAACTATGGCTACACCTTC. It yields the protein CASSPKLGELNYGYTF.

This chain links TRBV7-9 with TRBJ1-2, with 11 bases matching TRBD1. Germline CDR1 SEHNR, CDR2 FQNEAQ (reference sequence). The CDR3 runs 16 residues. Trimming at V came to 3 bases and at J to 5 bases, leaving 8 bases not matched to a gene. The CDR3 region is CASSFIPGQGDYGYTF. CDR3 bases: TGTGCCAGCAGCTTTATTCCGGGACAGGGGGATTATGGCTACACCTTC. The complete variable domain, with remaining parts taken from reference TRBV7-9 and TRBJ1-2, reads DTGVSQNPRHKITKRGQNVTFRCDPISEHNRLYWYRQTLGQGPEFLTYFQNEAQLEKSRLLSDRFSAERPKGSFSTLEIQRTEQGDSAMYLCASSFIPGQGDYGYTFGSGTRLTVV.

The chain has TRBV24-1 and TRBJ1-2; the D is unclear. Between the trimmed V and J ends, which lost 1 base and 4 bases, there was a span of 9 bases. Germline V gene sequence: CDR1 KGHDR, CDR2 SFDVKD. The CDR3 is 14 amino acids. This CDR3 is CATSDFGTSYGYTF. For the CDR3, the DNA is TGTGCCACCAGTGATTTCGGCACTAGCTATGGCTACACCTTC.

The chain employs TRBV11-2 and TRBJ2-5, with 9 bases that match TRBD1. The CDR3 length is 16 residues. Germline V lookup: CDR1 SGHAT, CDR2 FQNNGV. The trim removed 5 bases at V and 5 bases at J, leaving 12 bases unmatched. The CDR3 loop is CASSTVWGQGRETQYF. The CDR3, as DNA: TGTGCCAGCAGCACTGTTTGGGGACAGGGTAGGGAGACCCAGTACTTC.

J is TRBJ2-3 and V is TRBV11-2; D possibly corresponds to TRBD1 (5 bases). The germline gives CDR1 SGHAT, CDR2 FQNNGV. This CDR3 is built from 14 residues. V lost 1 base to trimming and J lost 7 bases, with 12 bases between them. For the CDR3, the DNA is TGTGCCAGCAGCTTAGCTACCACAGGAAATACGCAGTATTTT. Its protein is CASSLATTGNTQYF.

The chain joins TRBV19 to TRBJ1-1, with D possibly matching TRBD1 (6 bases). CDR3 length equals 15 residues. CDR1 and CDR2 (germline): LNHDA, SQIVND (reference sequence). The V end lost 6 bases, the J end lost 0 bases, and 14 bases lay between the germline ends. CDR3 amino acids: CASSGDTTMNTEAFF. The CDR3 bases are TGTGCCAGTAGCGGGGACACCACCATGAACACTGAAGCTTTCTTT.

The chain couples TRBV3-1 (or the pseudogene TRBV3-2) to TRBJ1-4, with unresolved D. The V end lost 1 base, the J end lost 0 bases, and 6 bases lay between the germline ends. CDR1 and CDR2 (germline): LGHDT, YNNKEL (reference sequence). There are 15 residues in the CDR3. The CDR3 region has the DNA TGTGCCAGCAGCCAAGGGCAGACAACTAATGAAAAACTGTTTTTT. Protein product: CASSQGQTTNEKLFF.

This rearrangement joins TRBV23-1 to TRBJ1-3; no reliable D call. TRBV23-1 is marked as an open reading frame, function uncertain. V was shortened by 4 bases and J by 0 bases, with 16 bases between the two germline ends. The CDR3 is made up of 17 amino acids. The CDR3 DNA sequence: TGCGCCAGCAGTCTTTCGAGGTGCAGACGCTCTGGAAACACCATATATTTT. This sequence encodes CASSLSRCRRSGNTIYF.

The CDR3 bases are TGTGCCAGCAGTCCCAGGGGGGGACAGGGGGTCGACCAGCCCCAGCATTTT. It is translated as CASSPRGGQGVDQPQHF. The chain combines TRBV6-6 with TRBJ1-5; TRBD1 agrees at 11 bases. The CDR3 length is 17 residues. Germline assignment: CDR1 MNHNY and CDR2 SVGAGI (reference sequence). Trimming took 5 bases from V and 7 from J; bases not matched to a gene: 13.

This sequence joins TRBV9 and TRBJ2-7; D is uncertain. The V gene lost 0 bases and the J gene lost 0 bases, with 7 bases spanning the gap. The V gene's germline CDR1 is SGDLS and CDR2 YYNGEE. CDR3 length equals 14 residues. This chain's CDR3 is CASSVAQSSYEQYF. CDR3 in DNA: TGTGCCAGCAGCGTAGCACAGAGCTCCTACGAGCAGTACTTC.

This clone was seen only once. CDR3 in amino acids: CASRQGQDTQYF. The CDR3 DNA reads as TGCGCCAGCAGACAGGGACAAGATACGCAGTATTTT. V is TRBV5-1 and J is TRBJ2-3; D possibly corresponds to TRBD1 (6 bases). Germline V gene sequence: CDR1 SGHRS, CDR2 YFSETQ. V was shortened by 5 bases and J by 5 bases, with 9 bases between the two germline ends. The CDR3 is 12 residues long.

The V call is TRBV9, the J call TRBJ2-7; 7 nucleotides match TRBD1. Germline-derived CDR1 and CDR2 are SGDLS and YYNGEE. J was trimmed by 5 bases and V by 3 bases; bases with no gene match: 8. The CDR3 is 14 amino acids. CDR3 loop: CASSGQGDNNEQYF. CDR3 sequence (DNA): TGTGCCAGCAGCGGTCAGGGGGATAACAACGAGCAGTACTTC.

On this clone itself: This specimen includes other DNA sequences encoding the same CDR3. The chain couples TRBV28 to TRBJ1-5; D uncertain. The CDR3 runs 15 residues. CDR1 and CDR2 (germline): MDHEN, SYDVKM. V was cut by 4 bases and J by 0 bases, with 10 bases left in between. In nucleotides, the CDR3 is TGTGCCAGCAGTTGGGGAGGGAATAGCAATCAGCCCCAGCATTTT. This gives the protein CASSWGGNSNQPQHF.

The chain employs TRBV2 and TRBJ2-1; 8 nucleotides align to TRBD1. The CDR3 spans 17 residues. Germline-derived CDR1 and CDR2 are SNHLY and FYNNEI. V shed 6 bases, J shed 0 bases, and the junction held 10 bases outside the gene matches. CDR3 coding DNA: TGTGCCAGCAGCAATCTCCGGGACAGGAGCTCCTACAATGAGCAGTTCTTC. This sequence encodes CASSNLRDRSSYNEQFF.

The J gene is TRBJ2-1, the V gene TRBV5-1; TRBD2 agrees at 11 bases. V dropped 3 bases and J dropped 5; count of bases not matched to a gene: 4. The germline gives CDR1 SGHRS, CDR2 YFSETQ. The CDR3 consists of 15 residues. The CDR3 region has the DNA TGCGCCAGCAGCTCCCTAGCGGGGGGTAACAATGAGCAGTTCTTC. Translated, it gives CASSSLAGGNNEQFF.

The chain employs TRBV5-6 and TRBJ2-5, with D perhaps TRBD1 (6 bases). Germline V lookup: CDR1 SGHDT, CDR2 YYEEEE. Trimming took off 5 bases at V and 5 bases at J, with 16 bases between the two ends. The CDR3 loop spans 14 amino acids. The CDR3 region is CASRTPGDGETQYF. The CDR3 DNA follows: TGTGCCAGCAGGACCCCAGGGGACGGGGAGACCCAGTACTTC.

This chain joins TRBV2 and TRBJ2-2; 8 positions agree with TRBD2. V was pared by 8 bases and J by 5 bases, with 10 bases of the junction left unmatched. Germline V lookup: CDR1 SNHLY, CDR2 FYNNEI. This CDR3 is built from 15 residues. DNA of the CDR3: TGTGCCAGCCGCAGTCCGGGACTAGAGACCGGGGAGCTGTTTTTT. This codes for CASRSPGLETGELFF.

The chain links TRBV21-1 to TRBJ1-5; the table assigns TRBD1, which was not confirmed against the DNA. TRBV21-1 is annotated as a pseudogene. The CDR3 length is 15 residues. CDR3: CASSKVDDSDQPQHF. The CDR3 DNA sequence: TGTGCCAGCAGCAAAGTTGATGACAGTGATCAGCCCCAGCATTTT.

The CDR3 coding sequence is TGCGCCAGCAGCCAAGAGTCCGGGGTCAATGAGCAGTTCTTC. It encodes CASSQESGVNEQFF. This chain uses TRBV4-1 with TRBJ2-1; maybe TRBD2 (5 bases). Germline V gene lookup returns CDR1 MGHRA and CDR2 YSYEKL. The CDR3 sequence is 14 residues long. The V and J ends lost 0 bases and 6 bases respectively, with 9 bases between them.

CDR3 DNA: TGTGCCAGCAGGTTACCGGGACAGGGGTTCTATGAGCAGTTCTTC. It is translated as CASRLPGQGFYEQFF. The V call is TRBV28, the J call TRBJ2-1, with TRBD1 identical over 10 bases. V lost 6 bases to trimming and J lost 8 bases; unmatched junction nucleotides: 10. The CDR3 loop spans 15 amino acids. Germline CDR1 and CDR2: MDHEN and SYDVKM.

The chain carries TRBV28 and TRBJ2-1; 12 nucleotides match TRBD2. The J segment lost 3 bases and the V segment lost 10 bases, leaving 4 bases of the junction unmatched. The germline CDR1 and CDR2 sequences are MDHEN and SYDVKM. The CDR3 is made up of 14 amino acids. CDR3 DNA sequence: TGTGCCACCCAGACTAGCGGGGGCTACAATGAGCAGTTCTTC. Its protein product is CATQTSGGYNEQFF.

The CDR3 nucleotides are TGTGCCAGCAGTAGAGACAGTCTATGGGAGCAGTACTTC. Translated, it gives CASSRDSLWEQYF. V is TRBV12-3 or TRBV12-4 and J is TRBJ2-7, with D possibly being TRBD1 (5 bases). The CDR3 contains 13 residues. Trimming cost V 5 bases and J 7 bases, with 15 bases left between them.

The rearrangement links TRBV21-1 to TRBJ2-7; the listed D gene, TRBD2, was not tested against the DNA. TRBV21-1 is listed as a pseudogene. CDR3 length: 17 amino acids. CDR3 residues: CASSKYEGPITSYEQYF. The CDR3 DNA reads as TGTGCCAGCAGCAAATACGAGGGTCCGATTACTTCCTACGAGCAGTACTTC.

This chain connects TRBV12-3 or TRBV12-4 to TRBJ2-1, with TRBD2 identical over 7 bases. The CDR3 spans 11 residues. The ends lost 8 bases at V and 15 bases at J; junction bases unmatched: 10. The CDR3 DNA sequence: TGTGCCAGCGGATTTGGGGGGGATAGGTTCTTC. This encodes CASGFGGDRFF.

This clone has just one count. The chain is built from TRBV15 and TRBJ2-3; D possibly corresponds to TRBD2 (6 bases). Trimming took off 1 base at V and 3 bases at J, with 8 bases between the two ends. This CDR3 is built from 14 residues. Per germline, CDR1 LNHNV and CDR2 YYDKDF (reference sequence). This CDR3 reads CATSRVAGTDTQYF. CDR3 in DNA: TGTGCCACCAGCAGAGTCGCGGGAACAGATACGCAGTATTTT.

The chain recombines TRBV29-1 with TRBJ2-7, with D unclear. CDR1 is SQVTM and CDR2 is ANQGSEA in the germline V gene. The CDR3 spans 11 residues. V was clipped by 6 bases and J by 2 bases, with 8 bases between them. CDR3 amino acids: CSVQLTYEQYF. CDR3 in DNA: TGCAGCGTACAGCTAACCTACGAGCAGTACTTC.